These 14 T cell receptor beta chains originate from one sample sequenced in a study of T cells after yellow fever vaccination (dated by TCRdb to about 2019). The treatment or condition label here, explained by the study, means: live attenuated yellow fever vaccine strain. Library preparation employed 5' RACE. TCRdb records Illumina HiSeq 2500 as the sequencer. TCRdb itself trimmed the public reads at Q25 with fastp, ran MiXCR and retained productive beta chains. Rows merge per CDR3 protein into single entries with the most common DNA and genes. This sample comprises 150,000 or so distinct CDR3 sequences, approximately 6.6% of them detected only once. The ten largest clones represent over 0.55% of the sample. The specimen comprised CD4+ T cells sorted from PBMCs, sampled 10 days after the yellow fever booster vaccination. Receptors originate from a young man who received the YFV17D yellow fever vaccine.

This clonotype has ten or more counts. The CDR3 loop reads CSARRPADEQYF. DNA of the CDR3: TGCAGTGCTAGAAGGCCAGCTGACGAGCAGTACTTC. This chain joins TRBV20-1 and TRBJ2-7; no reliable D call. Per the germline V gene, CDR1 is DFQATT and CDR2 is SNEGSKA (reference sequence). The CDR3 has 12 amino acids. V was trimmed by 2 bases and J by 5 bases, leaving 10 bases between them.

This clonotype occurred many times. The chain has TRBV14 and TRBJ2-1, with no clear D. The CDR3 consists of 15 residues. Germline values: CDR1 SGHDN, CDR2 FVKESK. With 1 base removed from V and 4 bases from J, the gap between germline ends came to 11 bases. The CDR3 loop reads CASSQGLYRYNEQFF. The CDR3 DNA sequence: TGTGCCAGCAGCCAAGGCCTCTACAGATACAATGAGCAGTTCTTC.

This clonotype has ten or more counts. DNA for the CDR3: TGCAGTGCCCTCCGAGGGAGCAGTGATGGTCAGCCCCAGCATTTT. It yields the protein CSALRGSSDGQPQHF. The chain couples TRBV20-1 to TRBJ1-5; D is undetermined. The CDR3 has 15 residues. The germline V gene has CDR1 DFQATT and CDR2 SNEGSKA (reference sequence). Trimming pared 6 bases from V and 6 bases from J, leaving 21 bases between.

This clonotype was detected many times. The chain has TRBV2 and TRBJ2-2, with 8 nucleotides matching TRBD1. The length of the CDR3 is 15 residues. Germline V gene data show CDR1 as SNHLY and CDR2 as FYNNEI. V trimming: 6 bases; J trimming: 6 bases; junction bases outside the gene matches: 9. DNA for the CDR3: TGTGCCAGCAGGCCCGGGACAGGTTATTCCGGGGAGCTGTTTTTT. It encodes CASRPGTGYSGELFF.

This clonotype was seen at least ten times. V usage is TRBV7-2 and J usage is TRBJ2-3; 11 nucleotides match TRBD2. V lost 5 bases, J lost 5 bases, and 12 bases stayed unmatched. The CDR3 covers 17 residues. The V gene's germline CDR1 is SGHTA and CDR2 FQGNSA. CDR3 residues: CASSTPFGTSGKDTQYF. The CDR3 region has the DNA TGTGCCAGCAGCACCCCCTTCGGGACTAGCGGCAAAGATACGCAGTATTTT.

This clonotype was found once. The CDR3 nucleotides are TGTGCCAGGAGCCCCGGGCGGCTCGCCAATGAGCAGTTCTTC. Residues: CARSPGRLANEQFF. The gene calls are TRBV7-9 and TRBJ2-1, with D unresolved. Trimming took off 9 bases at V and 6 bases at J, with 18 bases between the two ends. In germline, CDR1 is SEHNR, CDR2 FQNEAQ (reference sequence). This CDR3 spans 14 amino acids.

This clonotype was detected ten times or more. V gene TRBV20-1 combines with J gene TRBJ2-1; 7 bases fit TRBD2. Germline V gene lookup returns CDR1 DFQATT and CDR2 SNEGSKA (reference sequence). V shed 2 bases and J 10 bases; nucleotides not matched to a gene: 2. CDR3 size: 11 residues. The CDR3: CSARLLAEQFF. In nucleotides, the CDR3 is TGCAGTGCTAGATTACTAGCGGAGCAGTTCTTC.

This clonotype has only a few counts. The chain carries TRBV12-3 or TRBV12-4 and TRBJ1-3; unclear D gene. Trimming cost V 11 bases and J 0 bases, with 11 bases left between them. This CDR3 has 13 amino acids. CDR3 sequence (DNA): TGTGCCGAAACCGCAGGCTCTGGAAACACCATATATTTT. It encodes CAETAGSGNTIYF.

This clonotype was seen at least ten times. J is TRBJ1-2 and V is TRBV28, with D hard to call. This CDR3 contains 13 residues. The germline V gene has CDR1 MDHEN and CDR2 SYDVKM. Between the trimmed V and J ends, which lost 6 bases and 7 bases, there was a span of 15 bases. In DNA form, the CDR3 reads TGTGCCAGCAGCCGCCCCCTCTCTATTGGCTACACCTTC. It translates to CASSRPLSIGYTF.

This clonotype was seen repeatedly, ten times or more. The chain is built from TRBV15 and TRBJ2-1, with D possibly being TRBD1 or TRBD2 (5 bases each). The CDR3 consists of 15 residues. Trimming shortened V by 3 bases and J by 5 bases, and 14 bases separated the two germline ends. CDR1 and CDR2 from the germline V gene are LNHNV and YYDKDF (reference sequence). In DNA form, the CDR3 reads TGTGCCACCAGCAGCCCCGGGACGGGTAACAATGAGCAGTTCTTC. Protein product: CATSSPGTGNNEQFF.

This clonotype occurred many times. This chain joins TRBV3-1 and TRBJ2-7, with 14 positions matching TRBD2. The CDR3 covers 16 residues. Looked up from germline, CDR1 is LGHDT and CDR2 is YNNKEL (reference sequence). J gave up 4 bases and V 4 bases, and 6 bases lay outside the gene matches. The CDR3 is CASSPGTSGRRYEQYF. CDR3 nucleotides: TGTGCCAGCAGCCCCGGGACTAGCGGGAGAAGGTACGAGCAGTACTTC.

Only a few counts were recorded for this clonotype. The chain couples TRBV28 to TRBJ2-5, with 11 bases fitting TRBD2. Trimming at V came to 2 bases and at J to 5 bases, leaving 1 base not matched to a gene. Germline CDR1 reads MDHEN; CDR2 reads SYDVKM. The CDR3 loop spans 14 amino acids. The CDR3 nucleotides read TGTGCCAGCAGTTTACTAGCGGGAGGCGAGACCCAGTACTTC. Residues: CASSLLAGGETQYF.

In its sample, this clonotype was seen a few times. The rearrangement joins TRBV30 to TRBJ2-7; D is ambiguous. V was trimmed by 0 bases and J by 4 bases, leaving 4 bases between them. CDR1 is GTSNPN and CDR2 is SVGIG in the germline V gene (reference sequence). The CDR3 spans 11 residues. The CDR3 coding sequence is TGTGCCTGGAGTGTACGATACGAGCAGTACTTC. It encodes CAWSVRYEQYF.

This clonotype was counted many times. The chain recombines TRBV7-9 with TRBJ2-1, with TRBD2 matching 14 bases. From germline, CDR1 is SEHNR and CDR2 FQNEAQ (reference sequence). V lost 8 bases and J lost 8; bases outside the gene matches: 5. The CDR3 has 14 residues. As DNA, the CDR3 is TGTGCCAGCGGCGGACTAGCGGGAGGACATGAGCAGTTCTTC. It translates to CASGGLAGGHEQFF.